This is a list of T cell receptor beta chains from one sample in a study of T-cell reconstitution after alpha-beta-depleted transplantation in children. TCRdb re-derived calls from the PCR reads in MiXCR, one entry per CDR3 protein. The sample includes roughly 200,000 distinct CDR3 sequences, about 14% of them seen just once. The source material was PBMCs from the stem cell graft donor, sampled from the stem cell graft. The source is a human donor who donated a stem cell graft to a child with acute lymphoblastic leukemia. CDR3s include the opening cysteine and the closing phenylalanine or tryptophan.

v_gene: TRBV11-2
j_gene: TRBJ2-5
CDR3aa: CASSYGTSGSRETQYF

v_gene: TRBV6-1
j_gene: TRBJ1-1
CDR3aa: CASSLQGDSTEAFF

v_gene: TRBV29-1
j_gene: TRBJ1-1
CDR3aa: CSVEIGRHFAEAFF

v_gene: TRBV16
j_gene: TRBJ2-5
CDR3aa: CASSRGGVETQYF

v_gene: TRBV20-1
j_gene: TRBJ2-1
CDR3aa: CSANFAGGSYNEQFF

v_gene: TRBV27
j_gene: TRBJ2-2
CDR3aa: CASSDRVTPTGELFF

v_gene: TRBV20-1
j_gene: TRBJ1-1
CDR3aa: CSARVGALMNTEAFF

v_gene: TRBV12-3/TRBV12-4
j_gene: TRBJ2-2
CDR3aa: CASSLRQGAGGELFF

v_gene: TRBV20-1
j_gene: TRBJ2-1
CDR3aa: CSARAPRGRYNEQFF

v_gene: TRBV5-1
j_gene: TRBJ2-1
CDR3aa: CASSLEMGSYSNEQFF

v_gene: TRBV7-2
j_gene: TRBJ2-3
CDR3aa: CASSSGTGGGPDTQYF

v_gene: TRBV12-3/TRBV12-4
j_gene: TRBJ2-2
CDR3aa: CASSFGNPPRKTGELFF

v_gene: TRBV2
j_gene: TRBJ2-1
CDR3aa: CASSGPDGTSGRAEDNEQFF

v_gene: TRBV5-1
j_gene: TRBJ1-1
CDR3aa: CASRLDIGSEAFF

v_gene: TRBV19
j_gene: TRBJ2-1
CDR3aa: CASSRGLAASMEFF

v_gene: TRBV4-2
j_gene: TRBJ2-1
CDR3aa: CVSSGTSGYAQFF

v_gene: TRBV27
j_gene: TRBJ1-1
CDR3aa: CASSWAGVIF

v_gene: TRBV11-1
j_gene: TRBJ2-5
CDR3aa: CASRSTSGSKGYQETQYF

v_gene: TRBV5-1
j_gene: TRBJ2-1
CDR3aa: CASSSPRSMRGDEQFF

v_gene: TRBV7-9
j_gene: TRBJ2-1
CDR3aa: CASSPAPPTDNEQFF

v_gene: TRBV7-8
j_gene: TRBJ2-1
CDR3aa: CASLTPGNEQFF

v_gene: TRBV11-2
j_gene: TRBJ2-1
CDR3aa: CASSLGYGSMNEQFF

v_gene: TRBV20-1
j_gene: TRBJ1-5
CDR3aa: CSAAITENSNQPQHF

v_gene: TRBV20-1
j_gene: TRBJ2-1
CDR3aa: CSARGLASNEQFF

v_gene: TRBV5-1
j_gene: TRBJ2-1
CDR3aa: CASSLDLGEQFF

v_gene: TRBV12-3/TRBV12-4
j_gene: TRBJ2-7
CDR3aa: CASSSFQGPFREQYF

v_gene: TRBV10-3
j_gene: TRBJ2-3
CDR3aa: CAISDGTDTQYF

v_gene: TRBV20-1
j_gene: TRBJ2-7
CDR3aa: CSARVHGGGGTYEQYF

v_gene: TRBV5-1
j_gene: TRBJ1-3
CDR3aa: CASSLSGQAGNTIYF

v_gene: TRBV20-1
j_gene: TRBJ2-2
CDR3aa: CSARARSGNTGELFF

v_gene: TRBV3-1
j_gene: TRBJ1-2
CDR3aa: CASSPGQVVSYTF

v_gene: TRBV7-2
j_gene: TRBJ1-1
CDR3aa: CASSLGDRVRDTEAFF

v_gene: TRBV21-1
j_gene: TRBJ1-2
CDR3aa: CASSKGRVESVRGYGYTF

v_gene: TRBV12-3/TRBV12-4
j_gene: TRBJ1-1
CDR3aa: CASSFGAWVATEAFF

v_gene: TRBV10-2
j_gene: TRBJ1-1
CDR3aa: CASSERLGAKAEAFF

v_gene: TRBV5-1
j_gene: TRBJ1-2
CDR3aa: CASSWVGDGSYGYTF

v_gene: TRBV9
j_gene: TRBJ2-1
CDR3aa: CASSVGEGYRNEQFF

v_gene: TRBV6-1
j_gene: TRBJ1-1
CDR3aa: CASTPDRGHTEAFF

v_gene: TRBV5-1
j_gene: TRBJ1-3
CDR3aa: CASIAQGRGNTIYF

v_gene: TRBV10-2
j_gene: TRBJ1-1
CDR3aa: CASSEWQGGTEAFF

v_gene: TRBV7-9
j_gene: TRBJ2-3
CDR3aa: CASSSTPTTQYF

v_gene: TRBV12-3/TRBV12-4
j_gene: TRBJ1-5
CDR3aa: CASSRIGVGNQPQHF

v_gene: TRBV30
j_gene: TRBJ1-5
CDR3aa: CAWSVQGGQPRHF

v_gene: TRBV5-1
j_gene: TRBJ2-7
CDR3aa: CASSFSAGGLYEQYF

v_gene: TRBV5-5
j_gene: TRBJ1-2
CDR3aa: CASSFGSNYGYTF